Sequencing of this T cell receptor beta chain was carried out in a study of a mutant IDH1 vaccine in newly diagnosed glioma. Study-wide background: The initiation of vaccination occurred 4-6 weeks after radiotherapy alone, or with temozolomide cycles.

Generated by immunoSEQ multiplex PCR, the TCRdb table keeps only in-frame clones and is missing some. The table shows roughly 69,000 clones, with more than 75% occurring only once. Remarks on this clone: Its antigen remains unknown.

Findings and caveats of the study: No link was apparently found between pseudoprogression and changes in top peripheral T cell clonotypes.

Time point described: week 35, safety follow-up. It was 300 ug of mutant IDH1 20-mer peptide that made up each vaccine dose, given with topical imiquimod. Eight vaccinations reached patients in weeks 1, 3, 5, 7, 11, 15, 19 and 23. This sequence originates from a man aged 25 to 40 with glioma. Sequenced material: PBMCs, taken from a glioma patient whose treatment included an IDH1 peptide vaccine.

The CDR3 DNA sequence: TGTGCCTGGAGAGGGACAGGGGTTCCCGCTAACACTGAAGCTTTCTTT. Translating it yields CAWRGTGVPANTEAFF. The chain carries TRBV30 and TRBJ1-1; 10 bases map to TRBD1. J was trimmed by 2 bases and V by 3 bases; bases with no gene match: 9. The CDR3 contains 16 residues. Germline V gene sequence: CDR1 GTSNPN, CDR2 SVGIG (reference sequence).